What follows are 6 T cell receptor beta chains derived from one specimen sequenced in a study of T cells expressing NK-cell markers. TCRdb reprocessed the 5' RACE reads, with one entry per CDR3 protein and no DNA. The listing contains about 110,000 distinct CDR3 sequences. Source material: blood T cells: a sorted CD56 or NKG2C T cell subset, CD4+ or CD8+ T cells, or bulk PBMC T cells (not recorded which). The receptors originated from a woman aged 18-69 years in good health.

The CDR3: CASSVRSSYNEQFF. The chain is built from TRBV13 and TRBJ2-1. This CDR3 comprises 14 residues. From germline, CDR1 is PRHDT and CDR2 FYEKMQ (reference sequence).

The chain joins TRBV9 to TRBJ2-1; the TCRdb call, TRBD2, lacks DNA for checking. This CDR3 has 16 residues. Germline V gives CDR1 SGDLS, CDR2 YYNGEE. CDR3 sequence reads: CASSARTGTNTNEQFF.

This chain connects TRBV5-6 to TRBJ1-6; the D gene TCRdb calls, TRBD1, cannot be checked with no DNA. The CDR3 contains 15 residues. Germline CDR1 reads SGHDT; CDR2 reads YYEEEE. The CDR3 loop reads CASSFGTVLNSPLHF.

The chain is built from TRBV12-3 or TRBV12-4 and TRBJ1-5; TCRdb picks TRBD1, but there is no DNA to check that call. This CDR3 is 17 amino acids long. CDR3 in amino acids: CASSLEGGWGFNQPQHF.

V gene TRBV12-3 or TRBV12-4 combines with J gene TRBJ2-5; TCRdb's assignment of TRBD1 cannot be checked, as there is no DNA. The CDR3 has 15 residues. CDR3 region: CASSSDGGREETQYF.

This chain uses TRBV29-1 with TRBJ2-1; TCRdb's D call, TRBD2, is unchecked because there is no DNA. The CDR3 has 13 residues. CDR1 is SQVTM, CDR2 ANQGSEA, per germline. CDR3 region: CSVLAVTYNEQFF.